This T cell receptor (beta chain) originates from a study of vaccination and CD4 T cells after COVID-19. Study-level background: A median of 72 days (range 14 to 241) separated dose two from the taking of post-vaccine samples. Findings and caveats of the study: The study examined relatively few convalescent patients and included no early post-infection timepoints.

This clonotype was counted only a few times. Its antigen is not identified. Time point: late sampling 161 to 241 days after vaccination in three convalescent patients. TCRdb re-derived calls from the PCR reads in MiXCR, one entry per CDR3 protein. The sample lists some 33,000 distinct CDR3 sequences; more than 35% were seen once. Germline V gene sequence: CDR1 DFQATT, CDR2 SNEGSKA (reference sequence). CDR3 length: 15 amino acids. Between the trimmed V and J ends, which lost 4 bases and 0 bases, there was a span of 14 bases. The TCR was taken from a human donor who had recovered from COVID-19. The rearrangement uses TRBV20-1 and TRBJ2-3; TRBD2 might be the D (5 bases). Source: CD4+ T cells from blood, taken about 7 months after SARS-CoV-2 vaccination. DNA for the CDR3: TGCAGTGCTACCGGACTGACCTGGAGCACAGATACGCAGTATTTT. It specifies CSATGLTWSTDTQYF.